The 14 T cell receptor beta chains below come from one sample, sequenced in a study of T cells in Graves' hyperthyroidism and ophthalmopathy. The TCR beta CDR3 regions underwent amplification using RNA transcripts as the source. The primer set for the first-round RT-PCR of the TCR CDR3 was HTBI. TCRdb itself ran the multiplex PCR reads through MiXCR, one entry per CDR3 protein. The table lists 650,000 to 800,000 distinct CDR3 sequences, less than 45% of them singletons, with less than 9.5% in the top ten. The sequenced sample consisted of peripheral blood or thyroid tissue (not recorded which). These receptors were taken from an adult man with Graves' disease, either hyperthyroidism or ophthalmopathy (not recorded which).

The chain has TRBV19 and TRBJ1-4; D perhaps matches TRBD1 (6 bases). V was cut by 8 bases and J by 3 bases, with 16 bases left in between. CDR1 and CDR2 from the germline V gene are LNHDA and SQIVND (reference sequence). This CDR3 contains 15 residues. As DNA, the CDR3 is TGTGCCAGTCGAAAGGGGGGGGCGGCTAATGAAAAACTGTTTTTT. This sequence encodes CASRKGGAANEKLFF. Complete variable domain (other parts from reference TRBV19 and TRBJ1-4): DGGITQSPKYLFRKEGQNVTLSCEQNLNHDAMYWYRQDPGQGLRLIYYSQIVNDFQKGDIAEGYSVSREKKESFPLTVTSAQKNPTAFYLCASRKGGAANEKLFFGSGTQLSVL.

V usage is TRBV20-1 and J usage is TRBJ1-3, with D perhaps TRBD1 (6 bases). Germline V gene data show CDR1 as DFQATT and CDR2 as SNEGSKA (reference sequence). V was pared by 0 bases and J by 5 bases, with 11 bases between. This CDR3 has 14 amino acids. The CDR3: CSARDAGDRNTIYF. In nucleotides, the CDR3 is TGCAGTGCTAGAGATGCAGGGGATAGAAACACCATATATTTT.

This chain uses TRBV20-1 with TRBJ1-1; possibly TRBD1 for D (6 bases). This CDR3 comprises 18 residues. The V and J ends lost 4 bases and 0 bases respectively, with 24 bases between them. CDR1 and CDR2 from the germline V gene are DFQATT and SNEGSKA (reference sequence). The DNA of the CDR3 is TGCAGTGCTAACCGCCCAATAGGACGGGGGGACATGAACACTGAAGCTTTCTTT. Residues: CSANRPIGRGDMNTEAFF.

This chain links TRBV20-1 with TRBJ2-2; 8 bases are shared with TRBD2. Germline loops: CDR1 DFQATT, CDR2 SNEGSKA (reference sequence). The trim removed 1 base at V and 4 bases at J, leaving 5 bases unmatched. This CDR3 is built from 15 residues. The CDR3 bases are TGCAGTGCTAGAGGCGGGGGGCAAGGCACCGGGGAGCTGTTTTTT. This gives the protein CSARGGGQGTGELFF.

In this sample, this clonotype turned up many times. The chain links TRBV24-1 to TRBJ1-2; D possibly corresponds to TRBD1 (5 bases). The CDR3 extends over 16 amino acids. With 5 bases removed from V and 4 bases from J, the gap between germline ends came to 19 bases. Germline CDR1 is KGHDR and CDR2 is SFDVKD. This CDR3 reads CATSGSKTGDVYGYTF. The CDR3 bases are TGTGCCACCAGTGGGTCTAAAACAGGAGACGTCTATGGCTACACCTTC.

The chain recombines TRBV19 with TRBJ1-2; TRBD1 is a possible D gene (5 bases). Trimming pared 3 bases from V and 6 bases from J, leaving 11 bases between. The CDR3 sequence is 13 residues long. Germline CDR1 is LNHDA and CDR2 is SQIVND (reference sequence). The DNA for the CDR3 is TGTGCCAGTAGTATGGTTGCGGGGGATGGCTACACCTTC. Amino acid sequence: CASSMVAGDGYTF.

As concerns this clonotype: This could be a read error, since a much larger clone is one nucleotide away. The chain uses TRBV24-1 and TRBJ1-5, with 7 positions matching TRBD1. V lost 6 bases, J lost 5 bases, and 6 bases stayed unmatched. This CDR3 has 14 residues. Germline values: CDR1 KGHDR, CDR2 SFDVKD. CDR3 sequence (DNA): TGTGCCACCAGTCTCCTTACAGGGGATCAGCCCCAGCATTTT. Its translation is CATSLLTGDQPQHF.

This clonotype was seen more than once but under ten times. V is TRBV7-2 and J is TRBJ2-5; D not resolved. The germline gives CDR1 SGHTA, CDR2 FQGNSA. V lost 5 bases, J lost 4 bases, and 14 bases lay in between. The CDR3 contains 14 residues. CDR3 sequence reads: CASSQESRGETQYF. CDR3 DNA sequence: TGTGCCAGCAGCCAAGAATCCAGAGGAGAGACCCAGTACTTC.

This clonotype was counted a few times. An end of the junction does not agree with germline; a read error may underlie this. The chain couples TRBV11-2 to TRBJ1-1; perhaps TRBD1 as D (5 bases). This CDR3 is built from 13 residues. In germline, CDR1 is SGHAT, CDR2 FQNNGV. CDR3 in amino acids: CASSLGGADEAFF. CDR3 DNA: TGTGCCAGTAGCTTAGGAGGGGCAGACGAAGCTTTCTTT.

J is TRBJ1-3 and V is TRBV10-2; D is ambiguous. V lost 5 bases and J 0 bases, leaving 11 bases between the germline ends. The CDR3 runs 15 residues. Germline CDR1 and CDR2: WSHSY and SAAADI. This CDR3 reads CASSTGVLSGNTIYF. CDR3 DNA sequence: TGCGCCAGCAGTACCGGGGTCCTCTCTGGAAACACCATATATTTT.

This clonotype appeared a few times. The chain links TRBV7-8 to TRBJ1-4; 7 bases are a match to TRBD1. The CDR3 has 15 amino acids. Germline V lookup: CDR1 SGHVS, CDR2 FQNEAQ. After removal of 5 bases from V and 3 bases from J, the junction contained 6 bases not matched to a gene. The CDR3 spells CASSTYRGPNEKLFF. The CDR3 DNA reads TGTGCCAGCAGCACCTACAGGGGACCTAATGAAAAACTGTTTTTT.

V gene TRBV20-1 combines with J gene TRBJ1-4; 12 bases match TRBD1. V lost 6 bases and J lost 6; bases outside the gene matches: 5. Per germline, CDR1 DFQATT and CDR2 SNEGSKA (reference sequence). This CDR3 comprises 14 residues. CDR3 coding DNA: TGCAGTGCGGGACAGGGGGCGCGAGATGAAAAACTGTTTTTT. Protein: CSAGQGARDEKLFF.

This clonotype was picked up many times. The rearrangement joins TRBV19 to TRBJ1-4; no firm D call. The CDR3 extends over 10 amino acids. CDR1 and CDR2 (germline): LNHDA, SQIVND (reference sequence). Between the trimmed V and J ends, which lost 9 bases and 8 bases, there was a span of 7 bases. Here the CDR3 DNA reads TGTGCCAGCTTTCGCGAAAAACTGTTTTTT. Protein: CASFREKLFF. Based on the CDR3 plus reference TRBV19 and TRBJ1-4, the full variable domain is DGGITQSPKYLFRKEGQNVTLSCEQNLNHDAMYWYRQDPGQGLRLIYYSQIVNDFQKGDIAEGYSVSREKKESFPLTVTSAQKNPTAFYLCASFREKLFFGSGTQLSVL.

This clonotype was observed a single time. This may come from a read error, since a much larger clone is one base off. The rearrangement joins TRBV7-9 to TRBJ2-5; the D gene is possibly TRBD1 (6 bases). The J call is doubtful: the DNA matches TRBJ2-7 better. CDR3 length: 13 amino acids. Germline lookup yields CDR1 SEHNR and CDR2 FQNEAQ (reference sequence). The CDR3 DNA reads TGTGCCAGCAGCTTCCAGGGGTTCTACGAGCAGTACTTC. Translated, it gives CASSFQGFYEQYF.